Each of the 18 T cell receptor beta chains below was sequenced from the same sample in a study of blood T cell repertoires in COVID-19. Profiled with immunoSEQ multiplex PCR; TCRdb holds only in-frame clones, not every one. There are roughly 220,000 clones in the sample; around 83% occur only once, and roughly 8.2% lies in the top ten. The sample comprised peripheral blood. These receptors came from an elderly woman with COVID-19, enrolled during active disease.

The chain has TRBV5-1 and TRBJ2-3; 7 bases map to TRBD1. The CDR3 is 16 amino acids. The V gene's germline CDR1 is SGHRS and CDR2 YFSETQ. With V trimmed by 3 bases and J by 11 bases, 18 bases remained unmatched. The CDR3 protein is CASSSGTVRGLLRQYF. CDR3 nucleotide sequence: TGCGCCAGCAGCTCGGGGACAGTCCGTGGCCTCCTGAGGCAGTATTTT.

The CDR3 loop is CASSTPGQGQEKLFF. The CDR3, as DNA: TGTGCCAGCAGCACCCCGGGACAGGGTCAAGAAAAACTGTTTTTT. J is TRBJ1-4 and V is TRBV5-6; 9 positions agree with TRBD1. The V segment lost 4 bases and the J segment 8 bases; nucleotides outside the gene matches: 9. Looked up from germline, CDR1 is SGHDT and CDR2 is YYEEEE. The CDR3 runs to 15 residues.

The chain recombines TRBV30 with TRBJ2-3; 8 nucleotides agree with TRBD2. Trimming at V came to 3 bases and at J to 3 bases, leaving 17 bases not matched to a gene. The germline V gene encodes CDR1 GTSNPN and CDR2 SVGIG (reference sequence). CDR3 length: 18 residues. The CDR3 loop is CAWRGIGDGGRWTDTQYF. CDR3 coding DNA: TGTGCCTGGAGAGGGATAGGGGATGGCGGGAGGTGGACAGATACGCAGTATTTT.

The rearrangement uses TRBV19 and TRBJ1-5, with TRBD1 matching 8 bases. The V segment lost 7 bases and the J segment 7 bases; nucleotides outside the gene matches: 12. CDR3 size: 15 residues. Germline V CDR1 and CDR2: LNHDA, SQIVND (reference sequence). The CDR3 is CASKNRDRREQPQHF. The DNA of the CDR3 is TGTGCCAGTAAGAACCGGGACAGGAGGGAACAGCCCCAGCATTTT.

The chain employs TRBV28 and TRBJ1-1; D ambiguous. V was shortened by 7 bases and J by 4 bases, with 4 bases between the two germline ends. Per the germline V gene, CDR1 is MDHEN and CDR2 is SYDVKM. This CDR3 contains 10 residues. The DNA of the CDR3 is TGTGCCAGCATCGGCACTGAAGCTTTCTTT. Its translation: CASIGTEAFF.

V is TRBV2 and J is TRBJ2-5; TRBD1 matches at 7 bases. Germline V gene data show CDR1 as SNHLY and CDR2 as FYNNEI. With 7 bases clipped from V and 3 bases from J, the junction kept 5 bases outside the gene matches. CDR3 length: 13 amino acids. The CDR3 DNA follows: TGTGCCAGCACACAACAGGGGAAAGAGACCCAGTACTTC. Its translation: CASTQQGKETQYF.

The gene calls are TRBV6-2 or TRBV6-3 and TRBJ1-5; possible D gene TRBD1, 6 bases. V dropped 2 bases and J dropped 7 bases, with 12 bases sitting between them. The CDR3 sequence is 14 residues long. In germline, CDR1 is MNHEY, CDR2 SVGEGT. The CDR3 DNA follows: TGTGCCAGCAGTTACCCGGGGGGCGGACAGCCCCAGCATTTT. Protein: CASSYPGGGQPQHF.

In DNA form, the CDR3 reads TGTGCCAGCAGCTTTGGGCAGGGAAACACCATATATTTT. This codes for CASSFGQGNTIYF. The chain employs TRBV5-4 and TRBJ1-3; D is ambiguous. The length of the CDR3 is 13 residues. Germline V lookup: CDR1 SGHNT, CDR2 YYREEE (reference sequence). Trimming stripped 2 bases from V and 4 bases from J, with 7 bases between.

This clone was seen once. The chain joins TRBV30 to TRBJ1-5; D gene uncertain. The ends were cut back, 5 bases at V and 0 bases at J, with 5 bases in the middle. The CDR3 runs 12 residues. Germline CDR1 is GTSNPN and CDR2 is SVGIG (reference sequence). CDR3 nucleotides: TGTGCCTGGGGTTATAGCAATCAGCCCCAGCATTTT. Protein: CAWGYSNQPQHF.

The chain recombines TRBV19 with TRBJ1-1; no reliable D call. V shed 2 bases and J shed 3 bases, with 10 bases lying between them. This CDR3 is 14 amino acids long. Germline lookup yields CDR1 LNHDA and CDR2 SQIVND (reference sequence). CDR3 nucleotide sequence: TGTGCCAGTAGTATAAATCTCGTGTACACTGAAGCTTTCTTT. It is translated as CASSINLVYTEAFF. The variable domain in full, with the rest retrieved from reference TRBV19 and TRBJ1-1, is DGGITQSPKYLFRKEGQNVTLSCEQNLNHDAMYWYRQDPGQGLRLIYYSQIVNDFQKGDIAEGYSVSREKKESFPLTVTSAQKNPTAFYLCASSINLVYTEAFFGQGTRLTVV.

CDR3 nucleotide sequence: TGTGCCAGCTCACCACATCCGGGACAGAATGAAAAACTGTTTTTT. Translated: CASSPHPGQNEKLFF. The chain is built from TRBV18 and TRBJ1-4; 7 bases are shared with TRBD1. This CDR3 is built from 15 residues. The V gene end was trimmed by 1 base and the J gene end by 5 bases; junction bases not matched to a gene: 4. Germline V gives CDR1 KGHSH, CDR2 LQKENI.

Notes on this clone: The CDR3 does not close with the conserved phenylalanine or tryptophan, likely indicating a read error. The V gene is TRBV30, the J gene TRBJ1-2; tentatively, D is TRBD1 (5 bases). The V gene lost 4 bases and the J gene lost 7 bases, with 13 bases spanning the gap. The CDR3 sequence is 12 residues long. Germline-derived CDR1 and CDR2 are GTSNPN and SVGIG (reference sequence). The CDR3 nucleotides are TGTGCCTGGACAGGGAAGGGCCGTGGCTACACCCTC. Amino acids: CAWTGKGRGYTL.

The rearrangement joins TRBV5-1 to TRBJ2-4, with D possibly being TRBD2 (6 bases). There are 15 residues in the CDR3. Germline CDR1 is SGHRS and CDR2 is YFSETQ. V was pared by 0 bases and J by 7 bases, with 14 bases between. The CDR3 sequence is CASSLVGTGTNIQYF. CDR3 in DNA: TGCGCCAGCAGCTTGGTGGGGACTGGTACGAACATTCAGTACTTC.

The chain joins TRBV5-1 to TRBJ1-2; D is possibly TRBD1 (5 bases). Germline assignment: CDR1 SGHRS and CDR2 YFSETQ. This CDR3 is 14 amino acids long. The V and J ends lost 4 bases and 8 bases respectively, with 18 bases between them. The CDR3 is CASSAFQGSEGYTF. DNA of the CDR3: TGCGCCAGCAGCGCCTTTCAGGGATCTGAGGGCTACACCTTC.

V usage is TRBV3-1 (or the pseudogene TRBV3-2) and J usage is TRBJ2-7; 11 nucleotides match TRBD2. This CDR3 region has 15 residues. The germline gives CDR1 LGHDT, CDR2 YNNKEL (reference sequence). V gave up 6 bases and J gave up 4 bases; unmatched junction bases: 8. The CDR3 nucleotides read TGTGCCAGCAGGACCGGGACTAGCGGAGTTTACGAGCAGTACTTC. The encoded protein is CASRTGTSGVYEQYF.

This rearrangement joins TRBV28 to TRBJ2-7; 9 nucleotides line up with TRBD1. The CDR3 length is 14 residues. Germline CDR1 and CDR2: MDHEN and SYDVKM. The junction had 11 bases not matched to a gene; V was cut back by 10 bases and J by 4 bases. The CDR3: CATALDRGWYEQYF. The DNA of the CDR3 is TGTGCCACCGCCCTGGACAGGGGTTGGTACGAGCAGTACTTC.

The chain is built from TRBV30 and TRBJ1-1; 7 bases line up with TRBD1. In germline, CDR1 is GTSNPN, CDR2 SVGIG (reference sequence). V was pared by 5 bases and J by 1 base, with 1 base of the junction left unmatched. The CDR3 length is 12 residues. The CDR3: CAWGQANTEAFF. The CDR3 nucleotides are TGTGCCTGGGGACAGGCGAACACTGAAGCTTTCTTT.

The chain joins TRBV5-6 to TRBJ1-1, with 7 bases that match TRBD1. Germline lookup yields CDR1 SGHDT and CDR2 YYEEEE. This CDR3 has 15 residues. The V segment lost 4 bases and the J segment 2 bases; nucleotides outside the gene matches: 8. The CDR3 spells CASSPLTGYNTEAFF. The CDR3 DNA reads TGTGCCAGCAGCCCGCTGACAGGGTATAACACTGAAGCTTTCTTT.